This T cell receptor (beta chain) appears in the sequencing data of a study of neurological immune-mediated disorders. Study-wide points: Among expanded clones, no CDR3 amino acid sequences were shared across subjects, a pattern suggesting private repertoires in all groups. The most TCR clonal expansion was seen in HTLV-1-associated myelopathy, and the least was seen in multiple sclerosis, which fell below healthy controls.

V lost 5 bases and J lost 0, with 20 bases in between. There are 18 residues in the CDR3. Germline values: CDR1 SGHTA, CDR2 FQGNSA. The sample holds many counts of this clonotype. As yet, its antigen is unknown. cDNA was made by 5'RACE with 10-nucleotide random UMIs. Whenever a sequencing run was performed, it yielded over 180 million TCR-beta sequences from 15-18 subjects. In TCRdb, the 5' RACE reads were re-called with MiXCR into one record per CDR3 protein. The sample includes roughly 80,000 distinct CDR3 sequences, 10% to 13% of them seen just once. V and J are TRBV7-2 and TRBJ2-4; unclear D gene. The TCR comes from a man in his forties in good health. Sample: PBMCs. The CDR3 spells CASSPGPAGLPAKNIQYF. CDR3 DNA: TGTGCCAGCAGCCCTGGACCCGCCGGGCTCCCAGCCAAAAACATTCAGTACTTC.